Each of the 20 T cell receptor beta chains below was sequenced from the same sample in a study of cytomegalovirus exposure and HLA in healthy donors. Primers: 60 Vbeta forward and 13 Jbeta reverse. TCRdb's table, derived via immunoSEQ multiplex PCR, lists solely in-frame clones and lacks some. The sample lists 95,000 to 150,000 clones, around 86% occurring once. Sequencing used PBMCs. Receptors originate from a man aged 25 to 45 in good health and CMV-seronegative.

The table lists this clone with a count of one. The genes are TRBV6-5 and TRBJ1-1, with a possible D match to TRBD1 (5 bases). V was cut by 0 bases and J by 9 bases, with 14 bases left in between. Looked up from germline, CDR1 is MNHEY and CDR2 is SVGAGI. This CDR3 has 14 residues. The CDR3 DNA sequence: TGTGCCAGCAGTTACTCGGCGGGGCTTGCCCAAGCTTTCTTT. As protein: CASSYSAGLAQAFF.

CDR3 in DNA: TGTGCCAGCAGCTTAGCTCGGACACCCGCGCAAGAGACCCAGTACTTC. Its protein product is CASSLARTPAQETQYF. The chain links TRBV7-2 to TRBJ2-5; D is perhaps TRBD1 (5 bases). This CDR3 spans 16 amino acids. From germline, CDR1 is SGHTA and CDR2 FQGNSA. V was trimmed by 0 bases and J by 2 bases, leaving 13 bases between them.

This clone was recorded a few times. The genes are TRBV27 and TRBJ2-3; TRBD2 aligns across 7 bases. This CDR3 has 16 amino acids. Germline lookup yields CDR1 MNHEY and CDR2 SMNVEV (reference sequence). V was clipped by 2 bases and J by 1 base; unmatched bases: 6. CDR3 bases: TGTGCCAGCAGTTTAGGCGGGGGTGTTCGCACAGATACGCAGTATTTT. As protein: CASSLGGGVRTDTQYF.

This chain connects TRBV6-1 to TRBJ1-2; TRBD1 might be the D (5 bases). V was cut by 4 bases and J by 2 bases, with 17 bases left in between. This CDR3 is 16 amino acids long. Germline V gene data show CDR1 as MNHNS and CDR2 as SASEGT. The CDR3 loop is CASSGGTGGGNYGYTF. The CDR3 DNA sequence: TGTGCCAGCAGTGGGGGGACCGGGGGGGGAAACTATGGCTACACCTTC.

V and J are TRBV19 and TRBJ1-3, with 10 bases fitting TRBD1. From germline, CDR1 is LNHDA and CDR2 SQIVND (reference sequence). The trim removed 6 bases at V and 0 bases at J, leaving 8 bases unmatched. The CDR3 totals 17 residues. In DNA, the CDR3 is TGTGCCAGTAGATTGGGACAGGGGCCGAGCTCTGGAAACACCATATATTTT. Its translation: CASRLGQGPSSGNTIYF.

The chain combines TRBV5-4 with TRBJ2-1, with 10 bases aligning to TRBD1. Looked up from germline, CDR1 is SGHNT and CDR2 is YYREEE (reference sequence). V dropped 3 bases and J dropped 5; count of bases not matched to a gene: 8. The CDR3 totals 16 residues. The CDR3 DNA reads TGTGCCAGCAGCTACCCCGGGACAGGGGTTGACAATGAGCAGTTCTTC. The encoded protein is CASSYPGTGVDNEQFF.

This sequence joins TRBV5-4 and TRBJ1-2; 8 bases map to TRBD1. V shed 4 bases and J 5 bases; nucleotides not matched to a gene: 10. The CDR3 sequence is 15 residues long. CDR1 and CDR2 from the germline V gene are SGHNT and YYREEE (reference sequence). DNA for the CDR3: TGTGCCAGCAGCACGGACAGGGAAGGGACTTATGGCTACACCTTC. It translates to CASSTDREGTYGYTF.

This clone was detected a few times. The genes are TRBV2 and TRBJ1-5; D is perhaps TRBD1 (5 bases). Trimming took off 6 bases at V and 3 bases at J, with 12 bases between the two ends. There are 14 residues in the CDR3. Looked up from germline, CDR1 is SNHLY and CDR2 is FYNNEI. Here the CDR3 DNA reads TGTGCCAGCAGGAGGGAGGGGAACAATCAGCCCCAGCATTTT. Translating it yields CASRREGNNQPQHF.

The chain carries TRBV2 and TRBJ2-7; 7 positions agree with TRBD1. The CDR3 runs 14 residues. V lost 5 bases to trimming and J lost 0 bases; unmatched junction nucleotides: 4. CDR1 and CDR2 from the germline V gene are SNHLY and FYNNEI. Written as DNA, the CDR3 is TGTGCCAGCAGTAGGGGGACAGCCTCCTACGAGCAGTACTTC. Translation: CASSRGTASYEQYF.

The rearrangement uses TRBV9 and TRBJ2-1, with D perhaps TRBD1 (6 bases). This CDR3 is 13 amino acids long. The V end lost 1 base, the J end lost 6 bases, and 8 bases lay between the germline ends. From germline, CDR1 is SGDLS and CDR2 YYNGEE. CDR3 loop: CASSVRGGNEQFF. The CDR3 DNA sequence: TGTGCCAGCAGCGTAAGAGGGGGCAATGAGCAGTTCTTC.

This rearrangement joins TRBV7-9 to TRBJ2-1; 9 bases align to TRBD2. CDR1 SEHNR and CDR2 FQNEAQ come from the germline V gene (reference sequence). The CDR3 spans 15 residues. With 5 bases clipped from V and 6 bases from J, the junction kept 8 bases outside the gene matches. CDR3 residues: CASSQRGLAANEQFF. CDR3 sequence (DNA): TGTGCCAGCAGCCAAAGGGGACTAGCTGCCAATGAGCAGTTCTTC.

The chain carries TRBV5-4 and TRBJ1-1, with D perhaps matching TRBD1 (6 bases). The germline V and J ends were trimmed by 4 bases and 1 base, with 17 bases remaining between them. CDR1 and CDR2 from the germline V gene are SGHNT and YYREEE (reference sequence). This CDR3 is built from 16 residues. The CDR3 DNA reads TGTGCCAGCAGCCTGGACAGCACGTCCGCGAACACTGAAGCTTTCTTT. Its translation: CASSLDSTSANTEAFF. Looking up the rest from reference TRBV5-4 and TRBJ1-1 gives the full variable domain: ETGVTQSPTHLIKTRGQQVTLRCSSQSGHNTVSWYQQALGQGPQFIFQYYREEENGRGNFPPRFSGLQFPNYSSELNVNALELDDSALYLCASSLDSTSANTEAFFGQGTRLTVV.

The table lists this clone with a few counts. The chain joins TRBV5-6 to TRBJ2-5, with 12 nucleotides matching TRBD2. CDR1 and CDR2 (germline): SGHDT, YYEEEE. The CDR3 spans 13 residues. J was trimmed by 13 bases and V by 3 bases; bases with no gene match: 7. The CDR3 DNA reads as TGTGCCAGCAGCTCGTCGACTAGCGGGGGATGGTACTTC. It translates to CASSSSTSGGWYF.

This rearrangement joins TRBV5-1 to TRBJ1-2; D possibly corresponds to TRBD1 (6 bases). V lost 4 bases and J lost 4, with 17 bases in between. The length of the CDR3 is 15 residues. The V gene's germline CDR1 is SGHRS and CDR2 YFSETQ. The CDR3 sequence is CASSGVGGVSYGYTF. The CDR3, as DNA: TGCGCCAGCAGCGGGGTAGGGGGGGTCTCCTATGGCTACACCTTC.

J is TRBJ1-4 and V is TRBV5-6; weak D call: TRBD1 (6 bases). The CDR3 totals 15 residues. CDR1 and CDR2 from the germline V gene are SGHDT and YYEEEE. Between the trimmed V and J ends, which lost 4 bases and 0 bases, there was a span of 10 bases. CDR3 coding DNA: TGTGCCAGCAGCGCTACAGGGCCAACTAATGAAAAACTGTTTTTT. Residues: CASSATGPTNEKLFF.

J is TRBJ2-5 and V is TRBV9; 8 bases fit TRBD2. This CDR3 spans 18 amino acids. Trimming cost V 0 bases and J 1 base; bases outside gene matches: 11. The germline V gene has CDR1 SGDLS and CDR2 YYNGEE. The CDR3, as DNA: TGTGCCAGCAGCGTAGCGGACCGGACTAGCCCGGGCCAAGAGACCCAGTACTTC. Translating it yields CASSVADRTSPGQETQYF.

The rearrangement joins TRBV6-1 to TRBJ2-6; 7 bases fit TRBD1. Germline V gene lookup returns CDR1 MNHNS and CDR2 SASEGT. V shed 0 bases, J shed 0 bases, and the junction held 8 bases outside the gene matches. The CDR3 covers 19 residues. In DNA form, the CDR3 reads TGTGCCAGCAGTGAAGCTATTACAGGGGCGGTCTCTGGGGCCAACGTCCTGACTTTC. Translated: CASSEAITGAVSGANVLTF.

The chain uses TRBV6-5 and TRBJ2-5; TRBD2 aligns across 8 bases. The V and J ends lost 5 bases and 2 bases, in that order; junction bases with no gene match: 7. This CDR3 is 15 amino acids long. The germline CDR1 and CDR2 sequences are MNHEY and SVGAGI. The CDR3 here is CASSPTGGGQETQYF. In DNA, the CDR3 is TGTGCCAGCAGTCCCACCGGGGGGGGACAAGAGACCCAGTACTTC.

In DNA form, the CDR3 reads TGTGCCAGCAGCCTAACTAGCGGGGGTCAATCAGAGACCCAGTACTTC. This encodes CASSLTSGGQSETQYF. V gene TRBV4-2 combines with J gene TRBJ2-5, with TRBD2 matching over 11 bases. The CDR3 extends over 16 amino acids. The junction had 8 bases not matched to a gene; V was cut back by 4 bases and J by 4 bases. Germline loops: CDR1 LGHNA, CDR2 YNFKEQ.

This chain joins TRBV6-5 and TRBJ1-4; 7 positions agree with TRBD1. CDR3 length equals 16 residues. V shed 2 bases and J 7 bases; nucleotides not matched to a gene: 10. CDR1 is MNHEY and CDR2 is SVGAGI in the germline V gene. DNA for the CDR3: TGTGCCAGCAGTTACCTCCCGGGACAGCACTCTGAAAAACTGTTTTTT. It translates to CASSYLPGQHSEKLFF.